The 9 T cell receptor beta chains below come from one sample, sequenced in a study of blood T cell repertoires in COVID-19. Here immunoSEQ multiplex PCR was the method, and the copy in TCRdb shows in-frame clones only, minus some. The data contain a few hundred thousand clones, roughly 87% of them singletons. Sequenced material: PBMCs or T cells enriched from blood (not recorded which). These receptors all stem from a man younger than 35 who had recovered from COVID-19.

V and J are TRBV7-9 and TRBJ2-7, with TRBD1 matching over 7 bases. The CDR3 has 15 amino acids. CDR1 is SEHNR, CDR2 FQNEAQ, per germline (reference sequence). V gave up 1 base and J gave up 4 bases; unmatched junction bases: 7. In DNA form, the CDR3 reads TGTGCCAGCAGCTTAGAGGCAGGGGGATCTTACGAGCAGTACTTC. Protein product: CASSLEAGGSYEQYF.

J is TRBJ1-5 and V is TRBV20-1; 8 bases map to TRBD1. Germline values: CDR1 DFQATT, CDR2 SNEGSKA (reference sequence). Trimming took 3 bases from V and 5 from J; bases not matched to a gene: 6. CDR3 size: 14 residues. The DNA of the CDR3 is TGCAGTGCTAGTCACAGGGGGATGGATCAGCCCCAGCATTTT. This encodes CSASHRGMDQPQHF.

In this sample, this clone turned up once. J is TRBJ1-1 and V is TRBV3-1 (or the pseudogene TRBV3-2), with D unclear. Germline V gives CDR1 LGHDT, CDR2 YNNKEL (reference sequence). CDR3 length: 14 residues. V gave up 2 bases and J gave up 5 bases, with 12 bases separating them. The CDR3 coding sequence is TGTGCCAGCAGCCAATACATCCAGTTGACTGAAGCTTTCTTT. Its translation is CASSQYIQLTEAFF.

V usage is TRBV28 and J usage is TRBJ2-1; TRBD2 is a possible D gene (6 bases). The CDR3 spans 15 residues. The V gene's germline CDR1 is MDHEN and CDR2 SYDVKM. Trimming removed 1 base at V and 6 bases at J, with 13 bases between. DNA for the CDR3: TGTGCCAGCAGTTTATTCCAGCGGGCGGGCAATGAGCAGTTCTTC. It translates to CASSLFQRAGNEQFF.

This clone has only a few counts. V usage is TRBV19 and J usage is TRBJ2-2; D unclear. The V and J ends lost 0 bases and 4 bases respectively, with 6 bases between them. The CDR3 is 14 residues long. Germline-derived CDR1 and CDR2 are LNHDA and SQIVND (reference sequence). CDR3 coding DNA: TGTGCCAGTAGTATAGAAACGGGCACCGGGGAGCTGTTTTTT. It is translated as CASSIETGTGELFF. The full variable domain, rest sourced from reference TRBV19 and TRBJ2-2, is DGGITQSPKYLFRKEGQNVTLSCEQNLNHDAMYWYRQDPGQGLRLIYYSQIVNDFQKGDIAEGYSVSREKKESFPLTVTSAQKNPTAFYLCASSIETGTGELFFGEGSRLTVL.

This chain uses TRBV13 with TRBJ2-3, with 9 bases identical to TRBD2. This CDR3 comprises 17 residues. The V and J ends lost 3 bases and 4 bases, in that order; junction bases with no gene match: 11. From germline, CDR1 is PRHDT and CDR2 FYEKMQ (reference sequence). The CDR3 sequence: CASSFLRAGGVADTQYF. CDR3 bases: TGTGCCAGCAGCTTCCTTAGGGCGGGAGGGGTAGCAGATACGCAGTATTTT.

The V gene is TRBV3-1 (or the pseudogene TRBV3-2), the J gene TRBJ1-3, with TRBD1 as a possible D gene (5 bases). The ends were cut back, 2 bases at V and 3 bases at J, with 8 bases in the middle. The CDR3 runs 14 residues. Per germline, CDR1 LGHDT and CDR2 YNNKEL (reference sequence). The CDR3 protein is CASSQQGFGNTIYF. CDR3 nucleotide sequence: TGTGCCAGCAGCCAACAGGGATTTGGAAACACCATATATTTT.

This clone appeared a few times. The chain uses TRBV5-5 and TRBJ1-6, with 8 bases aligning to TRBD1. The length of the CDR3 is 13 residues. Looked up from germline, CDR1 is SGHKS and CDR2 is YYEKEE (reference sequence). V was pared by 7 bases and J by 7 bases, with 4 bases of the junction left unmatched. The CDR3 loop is CASRTGQNSPLHF. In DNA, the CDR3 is TGTGCCAGCCGGACAGGGCAGAATTCACCCCTCCACTTT.

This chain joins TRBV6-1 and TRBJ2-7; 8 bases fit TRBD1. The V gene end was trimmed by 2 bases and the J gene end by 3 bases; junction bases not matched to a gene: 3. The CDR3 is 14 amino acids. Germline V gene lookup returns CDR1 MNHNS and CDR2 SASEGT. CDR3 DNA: TGTGCCAGCAGTGAACAGGGGGCCTACTACGAGCAGTACTTC. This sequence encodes CASSEQGAYYEQYF.